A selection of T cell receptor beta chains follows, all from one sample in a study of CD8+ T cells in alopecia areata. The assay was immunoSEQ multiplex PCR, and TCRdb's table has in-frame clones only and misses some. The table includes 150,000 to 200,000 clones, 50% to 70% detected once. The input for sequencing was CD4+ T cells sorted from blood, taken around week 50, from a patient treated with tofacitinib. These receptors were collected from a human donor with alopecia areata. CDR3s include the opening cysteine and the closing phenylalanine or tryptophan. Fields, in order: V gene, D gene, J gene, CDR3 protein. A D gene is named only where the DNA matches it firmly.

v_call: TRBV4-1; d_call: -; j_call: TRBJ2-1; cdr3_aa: CASSHFGGVNEEQFF
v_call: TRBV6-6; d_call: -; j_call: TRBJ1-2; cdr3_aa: CASTPGDRRYGYTF
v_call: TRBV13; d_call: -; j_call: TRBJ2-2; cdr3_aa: CASSRNRANTGELFF
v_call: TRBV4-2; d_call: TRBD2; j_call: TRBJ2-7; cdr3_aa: CASSQESSGEYEQYF
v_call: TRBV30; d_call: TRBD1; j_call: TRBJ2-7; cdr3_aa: CAWSWDRGWEQYF
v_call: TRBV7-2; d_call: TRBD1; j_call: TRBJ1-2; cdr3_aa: CASSLGQGSYGYTF
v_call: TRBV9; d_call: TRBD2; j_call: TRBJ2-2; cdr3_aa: CASSSRLAGTTGELFF
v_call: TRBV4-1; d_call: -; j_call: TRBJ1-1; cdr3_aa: CASRNPNRVSEAFF
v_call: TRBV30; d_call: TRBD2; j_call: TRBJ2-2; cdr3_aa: CAWSIQASGHTGELFF
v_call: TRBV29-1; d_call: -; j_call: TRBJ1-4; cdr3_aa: CSVRVGEKLFF
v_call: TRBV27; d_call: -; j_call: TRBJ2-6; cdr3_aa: CASSLLGAGANVLTF
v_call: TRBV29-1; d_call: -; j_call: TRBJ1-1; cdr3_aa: CSVAFHSPERTEAFF
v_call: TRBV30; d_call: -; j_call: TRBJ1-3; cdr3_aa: CAWCRDIGNTIYF
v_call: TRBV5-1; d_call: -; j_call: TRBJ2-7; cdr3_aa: CASSPDLAEQYF
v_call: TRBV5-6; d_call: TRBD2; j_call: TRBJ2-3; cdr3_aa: CASSLHQRGVDTQYF
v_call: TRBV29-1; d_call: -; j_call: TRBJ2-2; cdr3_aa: CSVEDRGSGELFF
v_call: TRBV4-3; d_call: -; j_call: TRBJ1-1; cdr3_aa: CASRAGARNTEAFF
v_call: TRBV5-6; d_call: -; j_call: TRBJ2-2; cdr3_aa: CASSLFGRTNTGELFF
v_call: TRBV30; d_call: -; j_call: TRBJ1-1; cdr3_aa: CAWSEVQRNTEAFF
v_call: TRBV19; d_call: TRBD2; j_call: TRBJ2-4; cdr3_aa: CASSSTGGIQYF
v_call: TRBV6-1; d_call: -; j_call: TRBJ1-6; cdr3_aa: CARGHSSPLHF
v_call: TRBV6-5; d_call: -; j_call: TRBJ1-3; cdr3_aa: CASSYSQGNTIYF
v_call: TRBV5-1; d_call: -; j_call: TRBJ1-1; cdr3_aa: CASSLGQGKDTEAFF